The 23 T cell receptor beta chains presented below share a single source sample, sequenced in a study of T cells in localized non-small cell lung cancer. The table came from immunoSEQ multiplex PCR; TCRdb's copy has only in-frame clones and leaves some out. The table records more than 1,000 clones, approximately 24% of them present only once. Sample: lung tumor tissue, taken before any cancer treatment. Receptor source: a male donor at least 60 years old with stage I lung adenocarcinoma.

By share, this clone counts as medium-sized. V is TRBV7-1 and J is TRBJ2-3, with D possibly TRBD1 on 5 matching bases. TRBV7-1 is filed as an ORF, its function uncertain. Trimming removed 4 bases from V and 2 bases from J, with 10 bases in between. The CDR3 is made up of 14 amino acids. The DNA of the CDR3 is TGTGCCAGCAGCTTCGGACACTCCACAGATACGCAGTATTTT. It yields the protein CASSFGHSTDTQYF.

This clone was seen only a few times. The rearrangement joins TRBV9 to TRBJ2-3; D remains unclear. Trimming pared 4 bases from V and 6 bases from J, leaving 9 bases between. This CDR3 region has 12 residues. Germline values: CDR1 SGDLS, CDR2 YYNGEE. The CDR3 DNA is TGTGCCAGCAGCACCTCCGGGGATACGCAGTATTTT. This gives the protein CASSTSGDTQYF.

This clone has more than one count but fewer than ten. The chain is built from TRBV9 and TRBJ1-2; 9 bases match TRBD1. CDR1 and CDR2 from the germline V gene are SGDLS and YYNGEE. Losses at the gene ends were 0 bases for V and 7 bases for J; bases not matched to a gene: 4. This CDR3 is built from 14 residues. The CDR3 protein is CASSVATGGGGYTF. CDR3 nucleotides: TGTGCCAGCAGCGTAGCTACAGGGGGCGGTGGCTACACCTTC.

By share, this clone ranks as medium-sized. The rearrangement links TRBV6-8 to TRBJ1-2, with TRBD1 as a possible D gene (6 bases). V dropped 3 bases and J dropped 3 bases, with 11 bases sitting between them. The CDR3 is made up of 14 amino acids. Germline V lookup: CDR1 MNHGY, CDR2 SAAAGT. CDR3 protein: CASSYGGPDYGYTF. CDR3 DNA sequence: TGTGCCAGCAGTTATGGGGGCCCAGACTATGGCTACACCTTC.

CDR3 bases: TGTGCTAGTGGTTTGGTACGGGACGGTAGAGCACAGGCCGGGGAGCTGTTTTTT. Translating it yields CASGLVRDGRAQAGELFF. The V gene is TRBV12-5, the J gene TRBJ2-2; D might be TRBD1 or TRBD2, each matching 5 bases. The CDR3 totals 18 residues. Germline values: CDR1 LGHNT, CDR2 FRNRAP. The V end lost 0 bases, the J end lost 6 bases, and 20 bases lay between the germline ends.

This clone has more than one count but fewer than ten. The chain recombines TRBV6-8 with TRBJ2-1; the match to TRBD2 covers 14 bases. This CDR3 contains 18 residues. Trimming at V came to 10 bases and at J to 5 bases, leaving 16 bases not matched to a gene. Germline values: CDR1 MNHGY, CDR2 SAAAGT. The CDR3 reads CAISWTSGGRDRDNEQFF. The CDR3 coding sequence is TGTGCCATCAGCTGGACTAGCGGGGGGCGGGATCGGGACAATGAGCAGTTCTTC.

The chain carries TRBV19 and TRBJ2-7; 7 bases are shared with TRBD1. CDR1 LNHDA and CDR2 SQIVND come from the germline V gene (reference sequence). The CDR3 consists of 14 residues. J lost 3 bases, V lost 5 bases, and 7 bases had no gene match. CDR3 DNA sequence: TGTGCCAGTAGTGCCACAGGGGCCGTCTACGAGCAGTACTTC. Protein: CASSATGAVYEQYF.

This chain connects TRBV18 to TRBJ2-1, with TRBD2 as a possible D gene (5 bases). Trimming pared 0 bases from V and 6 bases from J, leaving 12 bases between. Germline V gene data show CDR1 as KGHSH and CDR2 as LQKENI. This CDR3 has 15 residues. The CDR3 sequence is CASSPPAGKGNEQFF. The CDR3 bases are TGTGCCAGCTCACCACCGGCGGGCAAGGGCAATGAGCAGTTCTTC.

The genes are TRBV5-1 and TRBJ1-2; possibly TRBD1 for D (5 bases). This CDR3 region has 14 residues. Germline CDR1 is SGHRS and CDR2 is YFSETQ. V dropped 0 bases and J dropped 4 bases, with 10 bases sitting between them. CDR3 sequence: CASSLGDEAYGYTF. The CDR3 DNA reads TGCGCCAGCAGCTTGGGGGACGAGGCCTATGGCTACACCTTC. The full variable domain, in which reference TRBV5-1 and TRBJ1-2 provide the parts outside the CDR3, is KAGVTQTPRYLIKTRGQQVTLSCSPISGHRSVSWYQQTPGQGLQFLFEYFSETQRNKGNFPGRFSGRQFSNSRSEMNVSTLELGDSALYLCASSLGDEAYGYTFGSGTRLTVV.

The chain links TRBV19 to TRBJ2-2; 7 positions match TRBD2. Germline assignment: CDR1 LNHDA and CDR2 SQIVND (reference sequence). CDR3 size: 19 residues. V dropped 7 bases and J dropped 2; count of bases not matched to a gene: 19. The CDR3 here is CASTYGRKGPVDNTGELFF. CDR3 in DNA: TGTGCCAGTACCTACGGGAGGAAGGGGCCCGTAGATAACACCGGGGAGCTGTTTTTT.

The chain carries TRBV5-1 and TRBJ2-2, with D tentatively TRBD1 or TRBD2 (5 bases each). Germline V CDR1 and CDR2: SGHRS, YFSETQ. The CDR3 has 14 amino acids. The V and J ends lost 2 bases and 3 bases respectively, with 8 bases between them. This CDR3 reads CASSFGADTGELFF. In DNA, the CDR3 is TGCGCCAGCAGCTTCGGGGCGGACACCGGGGAGCTGTTTTTT.

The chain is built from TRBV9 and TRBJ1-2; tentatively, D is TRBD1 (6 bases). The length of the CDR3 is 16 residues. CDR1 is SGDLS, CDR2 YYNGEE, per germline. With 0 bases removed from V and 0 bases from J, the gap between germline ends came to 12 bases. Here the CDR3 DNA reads TGTGCCAGCAGCGTAGGGTGGGACACACCTAACTATGGCTACACCTTC. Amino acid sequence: CASSVGWDTPNYGYTF.

The CDR3 protein is CASSFDPGTGTYEQYF. The CDR3 DNA reads TGTGCCAGCAGCTTTGATCCCGGGACAGGGACCTACGAGCAGTACTTC. The V call is TRBV11-3, the J call TRBJ2-7; TRBD1 matches 9 bases. CDR1 SGHNT and CDR2 YENEEA come from the germline V gene. V was pared by 3 bases and J by 2 bases, with 8 bases of the junction left unmatched. The CDR3 is made up of 16 amino acids. Complete variable domain (other parts from reference TRBV11-3 and TRBJ2-7): EAGVVQSPRYKIIEKKQPVAFWCNPISGHNTLYWYLQNLGQGPELLIRYENEEAVDDSQLPKDRFSAERLKGVDSTLKIQPAELGDSAVYLCASSFDPGTGTYEQYFGPGTRLTVT.

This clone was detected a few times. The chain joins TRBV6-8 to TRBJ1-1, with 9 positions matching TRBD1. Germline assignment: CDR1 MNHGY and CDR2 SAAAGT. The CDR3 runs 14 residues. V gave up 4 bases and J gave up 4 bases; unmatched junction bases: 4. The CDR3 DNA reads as TGTGCCAGCAGTTCCGAGACAGGGGGCACTGAAGCTTTCTTT. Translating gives CASSSETGGTEAFF.

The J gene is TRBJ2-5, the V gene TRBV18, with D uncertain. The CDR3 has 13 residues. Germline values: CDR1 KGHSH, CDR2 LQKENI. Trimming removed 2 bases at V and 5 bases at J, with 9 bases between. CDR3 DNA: TGTGCCAGCTCACCAATCCAAGGGGAGACCCAGTACTTC. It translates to CASSPIQGETQYF.

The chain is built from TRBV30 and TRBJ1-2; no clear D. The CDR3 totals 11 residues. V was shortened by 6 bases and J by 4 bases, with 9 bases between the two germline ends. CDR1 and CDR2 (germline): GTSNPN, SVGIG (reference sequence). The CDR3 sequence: CACTRLYGYTF. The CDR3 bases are TGTGCCTGTACACGGCTCTATGGCTACACCTTC.

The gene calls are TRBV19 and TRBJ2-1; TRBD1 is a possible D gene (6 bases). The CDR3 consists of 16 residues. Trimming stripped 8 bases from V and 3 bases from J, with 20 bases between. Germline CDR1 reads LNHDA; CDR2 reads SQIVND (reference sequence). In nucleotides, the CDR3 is TGTGCCAGTTCGAACTTGCAGGGGACCTTCTACAATGAGCAGTTCTTC. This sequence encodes CASSNLQGTFYNEQFF. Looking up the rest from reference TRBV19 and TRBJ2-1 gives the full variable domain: DGGITQSPKYLFRKEGQNVTLSCEQNLNHDAMYWYRQDPGQGLRLIYYSQIVNDFQKGDIAEGYSVSREKKESFPLTVTSAQKNPTAFYLCASSNLQGTFYNEQFFGPGTRLTVL.

Written as DNA, the CDR3 is TGTGCCAGCAGCTCGGGGGCCCAGAACACCGGGGAGCTGTTTTTT. This encodes CASSSGAQNTGELFF. The chain employs TRBV11-3 and TRBJ2-2; D tentatively reads TRBD1 or TRBD2 (6 bases each). Per germline, CDR1 SGHNT and CDR2 YENEEA. The CDR3 has 15 residues. V lost 4 bases and J 1 base, leaving 10 bases between the germline ends.

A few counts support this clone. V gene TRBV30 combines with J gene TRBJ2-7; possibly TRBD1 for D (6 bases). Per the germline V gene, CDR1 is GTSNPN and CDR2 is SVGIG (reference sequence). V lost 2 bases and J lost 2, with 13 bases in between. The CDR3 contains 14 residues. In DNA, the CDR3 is TGTGCCTGGAGTATACAGGGTGGGGCCTACGAGCAGTACTTC. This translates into CAWSIQGGAYEQYF.

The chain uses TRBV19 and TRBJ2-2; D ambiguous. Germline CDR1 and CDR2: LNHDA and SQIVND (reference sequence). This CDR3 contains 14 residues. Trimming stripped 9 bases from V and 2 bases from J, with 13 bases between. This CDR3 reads CASRTRLNTGELFF. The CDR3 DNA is TGTGCCAGCCGAACGAGGCTAAACACCGGGGAGCTGTTTTTT.

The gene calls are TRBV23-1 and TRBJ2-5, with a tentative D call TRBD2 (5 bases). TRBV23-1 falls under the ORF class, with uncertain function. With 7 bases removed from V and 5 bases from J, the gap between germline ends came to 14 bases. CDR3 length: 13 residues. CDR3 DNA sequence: TGCGCCAGCATCCAGAGAAGAGGGGAGACCCAGTACTTC. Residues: CASIQRRGETQYF.

For the CDR3, the DNA is TGTGCTAGTGGCCGATCGTCCTGGGAGCAGTACGTC. Protein product: CASGRSSWEQYV. This chain links TRBV12-5 with TRBJ2-7; D gene uncertain. The CDR3 is made up of 12 amino acids. Germline V gene data show CDR1 as LGHNT and CDR2 as FRNRAP. V lost 6 bases and J 7 bases, leaving 13 bases between the germline ends.

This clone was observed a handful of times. In DNA, the CDR3 is TGTGCTAGTCGGACAGGGGGAGAGACGCAGTATTTT. Its translation: CASRTGGETQYF. The V and J genes are TRBV12-5 and TRBJ2-3; 10 positions match TRBD1. Germline assignment: CDR1 LGHNT and CDR2 FRNRAP. V was clipped by 8 bases and J by 9 bases; unmatched bases: 5. The CDR3 is 12 amino acids.